This T cell receptor (beta chain) was obtained from a study of OX40 agonist ivuxolimab in advanced cancers. Germline V gene data show CDR1 as SQVTM and CDR2 as ANQGSEA. CDR3 length: 14 amino acids. The V gene end was trimmed by 3 bases and the J gene end by 8 bases; junction bases not matched to a gene: 6. TCRdb's table, derived via immunoSEQ multiplex PCR, lists solely in-frame clones and lacks some. The top ten hold about 0.3% of the sample, which has about 110,000 clones, roughly nine tenths seen once. This clone was counted a few times. Antigen: not known. Study-wide results and caveats: Clonal expansion by week 6 occurred in CD4+ and CD8+ blood T cells (at 0.1 to 3.0 mg/kg).

This receptor was obtained from an adult with an advanced solid tumor such as melanoma, head and neck, liver or kidney cancer. The starting material was CD4+ or CD8+ T cells sorted from blood, obtained in a trial of the OX40 agonist ivuxolimab. The chain links TRBV29-1 to TRBJ2-1; 11 nucleotides line up with TRBD2. CDR3 DNA: TGCAGCGTTGACCGACTAGCGGGATTCTATGAGCAGTTCTTC. This codes for CSVDRLAGFYEQFF.